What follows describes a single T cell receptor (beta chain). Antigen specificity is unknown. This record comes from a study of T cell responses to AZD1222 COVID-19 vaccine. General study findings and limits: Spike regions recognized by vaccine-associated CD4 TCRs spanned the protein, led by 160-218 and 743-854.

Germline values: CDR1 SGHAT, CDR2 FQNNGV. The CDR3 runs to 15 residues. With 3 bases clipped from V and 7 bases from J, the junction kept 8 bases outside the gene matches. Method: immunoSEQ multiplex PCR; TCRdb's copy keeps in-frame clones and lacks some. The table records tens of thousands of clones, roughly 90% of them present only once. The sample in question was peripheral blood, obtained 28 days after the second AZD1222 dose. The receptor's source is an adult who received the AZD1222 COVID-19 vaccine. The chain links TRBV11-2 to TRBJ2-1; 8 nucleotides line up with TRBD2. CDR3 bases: TGTGCCAGCAGCTTTGTCTATACTAGCGGTAATGAGCAGTTCTTC. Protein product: CASSFVYTSGNEQFF. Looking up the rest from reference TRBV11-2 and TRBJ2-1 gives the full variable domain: EAGVAQSPRYKIIEKRQSVAFWCNPISGHATLYWYQQILGQGPKLLIQFQNNGVVDDSQLPKDRFSAERLKGVDSTLKIQPAKLEDSAVYLCASSFVYTSGNEQFFGPGTRLTVL.